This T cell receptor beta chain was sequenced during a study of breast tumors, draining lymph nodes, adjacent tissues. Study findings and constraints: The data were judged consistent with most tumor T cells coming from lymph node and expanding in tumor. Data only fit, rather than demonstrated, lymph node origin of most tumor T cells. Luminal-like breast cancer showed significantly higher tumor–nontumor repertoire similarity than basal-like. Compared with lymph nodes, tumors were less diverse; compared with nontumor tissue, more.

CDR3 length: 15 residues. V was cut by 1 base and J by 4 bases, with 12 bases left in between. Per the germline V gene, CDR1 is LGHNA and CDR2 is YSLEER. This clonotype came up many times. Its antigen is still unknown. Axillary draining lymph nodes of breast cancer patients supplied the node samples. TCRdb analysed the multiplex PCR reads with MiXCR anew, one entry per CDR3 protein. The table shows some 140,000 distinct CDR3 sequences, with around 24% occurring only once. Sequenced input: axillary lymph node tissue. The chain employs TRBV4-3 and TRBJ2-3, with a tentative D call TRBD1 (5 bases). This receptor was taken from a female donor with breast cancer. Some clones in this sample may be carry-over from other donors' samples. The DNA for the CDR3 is TGCGCCAGCAGCCAAGTCGTGCAGGGCCCAGATACGCAGTATTTT. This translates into CASSQVVQGPDTQYF.